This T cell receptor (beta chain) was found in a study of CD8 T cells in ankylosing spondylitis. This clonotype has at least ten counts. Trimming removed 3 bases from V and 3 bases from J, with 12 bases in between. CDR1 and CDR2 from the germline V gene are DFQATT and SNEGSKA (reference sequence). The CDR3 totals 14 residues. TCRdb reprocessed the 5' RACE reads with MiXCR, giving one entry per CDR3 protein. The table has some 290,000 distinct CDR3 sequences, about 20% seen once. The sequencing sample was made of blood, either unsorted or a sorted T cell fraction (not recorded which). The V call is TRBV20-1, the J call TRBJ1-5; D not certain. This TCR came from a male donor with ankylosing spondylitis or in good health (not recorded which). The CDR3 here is CSASSQDFNQPQHF. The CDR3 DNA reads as TGCAGTGCTAGTAGTCAGGACTTCAATCAGCCCCAGCATTTT.